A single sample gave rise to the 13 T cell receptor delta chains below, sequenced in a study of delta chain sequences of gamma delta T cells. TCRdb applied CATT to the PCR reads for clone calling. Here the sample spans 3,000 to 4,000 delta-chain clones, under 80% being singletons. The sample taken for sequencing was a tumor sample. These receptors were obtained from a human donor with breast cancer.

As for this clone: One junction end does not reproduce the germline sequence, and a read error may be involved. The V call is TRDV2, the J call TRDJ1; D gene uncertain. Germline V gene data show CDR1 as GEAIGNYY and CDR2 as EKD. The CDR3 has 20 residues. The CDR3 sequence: CSCVTVSREVDGPYTDSLIF. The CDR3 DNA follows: TGTTCCTGTGTCACCGTGTCAAGGGAGGTGGACGGTCCTTACACCGATTCACTCATCTTT.

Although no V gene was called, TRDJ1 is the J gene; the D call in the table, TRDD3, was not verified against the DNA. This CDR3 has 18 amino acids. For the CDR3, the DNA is TGTGCCAGCGTGTCAAGGCAGGGGAAAAGACATTACACCGATAAACTCATCTTT. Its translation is CASVSRQGKRHYTDKLIF.

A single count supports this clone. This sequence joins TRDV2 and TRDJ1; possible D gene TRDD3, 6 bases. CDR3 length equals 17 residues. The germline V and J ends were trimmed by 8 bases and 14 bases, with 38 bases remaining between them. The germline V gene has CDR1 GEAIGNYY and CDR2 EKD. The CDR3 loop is CAYEQHGDRGYTDKRIF. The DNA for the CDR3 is TGTGCCTATGAACAGCACGGGGATCGAGGGTACACCGATAAACGTATCTTT.

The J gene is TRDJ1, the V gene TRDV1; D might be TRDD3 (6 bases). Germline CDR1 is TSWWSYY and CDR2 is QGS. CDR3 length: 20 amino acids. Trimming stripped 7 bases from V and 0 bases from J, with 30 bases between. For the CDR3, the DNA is TGTGCTCTTGCCCACCCGTACTGGGAGATACGGAAGCCGTACACCGATAAACTCATCTTT. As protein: CALAHPYWEIRKPYTDKLIF.

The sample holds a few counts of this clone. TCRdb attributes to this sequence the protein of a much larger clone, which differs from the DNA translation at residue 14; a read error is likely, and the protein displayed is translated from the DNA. CDR3 residues: CACDAILGEYTDKPIF. The CDR3 DNA reads TGTGCCTGTGACGCAATACTGGGGGAATACACCGATAAACCCATCTTT. The V gene is TRDV2, the J gene TRDJ1; 9 bases align to TRDD3. Germline loops: CDR1 GEAIGNYY, CDR2 EKD. The CDR3 loop spans 16 amino acids.

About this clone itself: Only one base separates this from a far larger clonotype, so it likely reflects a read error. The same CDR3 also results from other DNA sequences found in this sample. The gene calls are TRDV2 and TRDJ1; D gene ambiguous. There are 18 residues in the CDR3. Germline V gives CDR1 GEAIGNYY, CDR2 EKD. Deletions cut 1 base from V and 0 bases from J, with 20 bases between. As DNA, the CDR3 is TGTGCCTGTGACACTTTGCTTGATCGATCGGAATACACCGATAAACTCATCTTT. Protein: CACDTLLDRSEYTDKLIF.

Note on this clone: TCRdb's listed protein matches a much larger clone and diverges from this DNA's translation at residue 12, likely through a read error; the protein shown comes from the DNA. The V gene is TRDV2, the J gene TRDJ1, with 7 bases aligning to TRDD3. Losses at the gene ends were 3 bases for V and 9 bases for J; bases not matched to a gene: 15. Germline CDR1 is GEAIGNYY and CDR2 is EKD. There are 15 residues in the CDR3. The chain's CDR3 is CACDEVTGDKGELIF. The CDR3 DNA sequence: TGTGCCTGTGACGAAGTCACTGGGGATAAAGGGGAACTCATCTTT.

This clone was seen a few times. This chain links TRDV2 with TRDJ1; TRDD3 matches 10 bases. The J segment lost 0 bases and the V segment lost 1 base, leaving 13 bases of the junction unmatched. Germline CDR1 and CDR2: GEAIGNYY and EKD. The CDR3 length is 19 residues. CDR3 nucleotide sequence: TGTGCCTGTGACACTCTGCTACTGGGGGATCTCCCGTACACCGATAAACTCATCTTT. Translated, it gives CACDTLLLGDLPYTDKLIF.

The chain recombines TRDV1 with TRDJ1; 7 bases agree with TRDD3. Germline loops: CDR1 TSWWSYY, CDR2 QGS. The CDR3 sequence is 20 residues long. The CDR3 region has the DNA TGTGCCTGTGTCACCGAGCAAAGGGAGACGGGGGGATGTTACACCGATAAACTCATCTTT. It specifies CACVTEQRETGGCYTDKLIF.

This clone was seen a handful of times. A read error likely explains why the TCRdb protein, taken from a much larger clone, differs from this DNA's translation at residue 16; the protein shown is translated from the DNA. In DNA, the CDR3 is TGTGCTCTTGGGGGCCTACGATCCGGAATATGGGGATACACCGATAGACTCATCTTT. It codes for CALGGLRSGIWGYTDRLIF. The chain recombines TRDV1 with TRDJ1; 8 positions agree with TRDD3. Germline V CDR1 and CDR2: TSWWSYY, QGS. The CDR3 spans 19 residues.

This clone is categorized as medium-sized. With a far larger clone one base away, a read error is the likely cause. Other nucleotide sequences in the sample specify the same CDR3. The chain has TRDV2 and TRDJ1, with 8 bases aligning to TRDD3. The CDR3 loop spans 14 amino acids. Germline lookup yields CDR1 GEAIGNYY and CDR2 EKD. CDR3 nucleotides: TGTGCCTGTGATCGACTGGGGGGCACCGATAAACTCATATTT. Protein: CACDRLGGTDKLIF.

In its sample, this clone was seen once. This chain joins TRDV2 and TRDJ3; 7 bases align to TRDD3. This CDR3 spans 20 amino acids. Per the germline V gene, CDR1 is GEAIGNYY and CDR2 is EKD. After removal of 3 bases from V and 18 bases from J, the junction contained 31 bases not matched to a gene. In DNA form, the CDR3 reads TGTGCCTGTGACCCCGCCACTACATCGGGGGATCCGTGCGATACCCGCCTGATGTTTTTC. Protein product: CACDPATTSGDPCDTRLMFF.

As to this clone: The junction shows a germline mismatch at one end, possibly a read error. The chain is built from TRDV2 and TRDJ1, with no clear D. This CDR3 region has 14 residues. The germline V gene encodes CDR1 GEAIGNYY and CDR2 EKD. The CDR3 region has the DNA TGTGCCTATGACGGTGTTACAAAGAACGATAAACTCATCTTT. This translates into CAYDGVTKNDKLIF.